Listed here is a single T cell receptor beta chain. Antigen unknown. CDR1 is SGHRS and CDR2 is YFSETQ in the germline V gene. This CDR3 spans 13 amino acids. The ends were cut back, 5 bases at V and 1 base at J, with 9 bases in the middle. The sample comes from a study of T cells and Merkel cell carcinoma outcomes. Study conclusions and caveats: In Merkel cell carcinoma, repertoire and T-cell density reportedly predicted outcomes.

Data came from immunoSEQ multiplex PCR; TCRdb stores just in-frame clones and leaves some out. The sample has about 15,000 clones, 81% seen once. The sequence derives from a human donor with Merkel cell carcinoma. The V call is TRBV5-1, the J call TRBJ2-5; D perhaps matches TRBD1 (5 bases). The sequencing sample was made of tumor tissue from Merkel cell carcinoma. CDR3 residues: CASRRGGQETQYF. CDR3 nucleotide sequence: TGCGCCAGCAGAAGGGGCGGCCAAGAGACCCAGTACTTC.